The 10 T cell receptor beta chains below come from one sample, sequenced in a study of cytomegalovirus exposure and HLA in healthy donors. Both 60 Vbeta primers and 13 Jbeta primers went into the PCR. Assay used: immunoSEQ multiplex PCR; TCRdb lists only in-frame clones, some missing. The sample has hundreds of thousands of clones, 60% to 80% seen once. The sequenced sample consisted of PBMCs. These receptors were collected from a man between 18 and 35 years old in good health and CMV-seronegative.

The chain couples TRBV13 to TRBJ2-1, with 11 bases identical to TRBD2. V lost 5 bases to trimming and J lost 6 bases; unmatched junction nucleotides: 9. Looked up from germline, CDR1 is PRHDT and CDR2 is FYEKMQ (reference sequence). The CDR3 spans 16 residues. Written as DNA, the CDR3 is TGTGCCAGCAGCGCGCAACTTAGCGGGGGGGTCAATGAGCAGTTCTTC. This translates into CASSAQLSGGVNEQFF.

This clone was observed once. The chain links TRBV18 to TRBJ1-5; D uncertain. Germline CDR1 is KGHSH and CDR2 is LQKENI. V lost 1 base, J lost 3 bases, and 7 bases lay in between. The CDR3 is made up of 14 amino acids. This CDR3 is CASSPRVNNQPQHF. As DNA, the CDR3 is TGTGCCAGCTCACCACGTGTCAACAATCAGCCCCAGCATTTT.

The chain has TRBV5-5 and TRBJ1-2; D possibly corresponds to TRBD1 (6 bases). Deletions cut 4 bases from V and 8 bases from J, with 15 bases between. This CDR3 region has 13 residues. Germline V gene lookup returns CDR1 SGHKS and CDR2 YYEKEE (reference sequence). The CDR3 DNA sequence: TGTGCCAGCAGCGAACAGGGTAGGGAAGGCTACACCTTC. It yields the protein CASSEQGREGYTF. Looking up the rest from reference TRBV5-5 and TRBJ1-2 gives the full variable domain: DAGVTQSPTHLIKTRGQQVTLRCSPISGHKSVSWYQQVLGQGPQFIFQYYEKEERGRGNFPDRFSARQFPNYSSELNVNALLLGDSALYLCASSEQGREGYTFGSGTRLTVV.

V usage is TRBV18 and J usage is TRBJ1-4; 12 bases fit TRBD1. Germline trimming cut 3 bases from V and 2 bases from J; bases unmatched to any gene: 10. This CDR3 is built from 19 residues. Germline loops: CDR1 KGHSH, CDR2 LQKENI. CDR3 amino acids: CASSPPGTGGARTNEKLFF. The CDR3 bases are TGTGCCAGCTCACCTCCCGGGACAGGGGGCGCCAGGACTAATGAAAAACTGTTTTTT.

This clone was seen more than once but under ten times. The rearrangement links TRBV27 to TRBJ2-2; D is unclear. V was clipped by 7 bases and J by 3 bases, with 6 bases between them. The CDR3 totals 12 residues. CDR1 and CDR2 from the germline V gene are MNHEY and SMNVEV (reference sequence). CDR3 sequence reads: CASNSYTGELFF. CDR3 sequence (DNA): TGTGCCAGCAACTCCTACACCGGGGAGCTGTTTTTT.

This clone was seen a few times. The chain uses TRBV4-2 and TRBJ2-2; 7 bases agree with TRBD1. CDR3 length: 17 residues. The J segment lost 4 bases and the V segment lost 1 base, leaving 9 bases of the junction unmatched. The germline V gene has CDR1 LGHNA and CDR2 YNFKEQ. Written as DNA, the CDR3 is TGTGCCAGCAGCCAAGTTTTTGGGGGACAGAGCACCGGGGAGCTGTTTTTT. It is translated as CASSQVFGGQSTGELFF.

V and J are TRBV29-1 and TRBJ2-1; TRBD2 aligns across 9 bases. Per germline, CDR1 SQVTM and CDR2 ANQGSEA. Trimming removed 2 bases from V and 9 bases from J; junction bases left unmatched: 8. The CDR3 contains 14 residues. The DNA for the CDR3 is TGCAGCGTTGAAAATCGCGGGAGGGAGCTTGAGCAGTTCTTC. Translating gives CSVENRGRELEQFF.

This clone showed up just a few times. The chain is built from TRBV7-6 and TRBJ1-3; TRBD1 is a possible D gene (5 bases). Germline loops: CDR1 SGHVS, CDR2 FNYEAQ. The CDR3 runs to 18 residues. The V end lost 0 bases, the J end lost 0 bases, and 15 bases lay between the germline ends. CDR3 sequence: CASSLATHTGASGNTIYF. The DNA for the CDR3 is TGTGCCAGCAGCTTAGCGACCCACACAGGAGCCTCTGGAAACACCATATATTTT.

This clone was picked up one time. CDR3 residues: CASSRGDSIGGTEAFF. Written as DNA, the CDR3 is TGTGCCAGCAGCCGAGGGGACTCAATCGGTGGGACTGAAGCTTTCTTT. The rearrangement joins TRBV9 to TRBJ1-1; D might be TRBD1 (5 bases). Germline V gives CDR1 SGDLS, CDR2 YYNGEE. The ends were cut back, 4 bases at V and 5 bases at J, with 21 bases in the middle. CDR3 length: 16 residues.

The gene calls are TRBV25-1 and TRBJ2-7; D is undetermined. Between the trimmed V and J ends, which lost 4 bases and 4 bases, there was a span of 14 bases. This CDR3 contains 14 residues. Germline CDR1 is MGHDK and CDR2 is SYGVNS. In DNA form, the CDR3 reads TGTGCCAGCAGTGGCGCAGGTTCTCTTTACGAGCAGTACTTC. This translates into CASSGAGSLYEQYF.